This TCR beta chain was sequenced during a study of shared clonotypes between healthy human individuals. Study-level results: Estimated richness values were generally larger in naive subsets than in memory subsets. It was anticipated that sequencing depth would influence how many clonotypes donors shared.

A note on this clone: The target antigen is unknown.

CD45RA-negative memory and CD45RA+ naive subsets were split from the CD4+ cells. Using immunoSEQ multiplex PCR, the repertoire was profiled, and TCRdb retains in-frame clones only, with some absent. The sample has 1,400,000 or so clones; 98% to 99% are singletons. The sequencing input was naive CD4+ T cells sorted from blood. Subset specified: CD45RA+ positively selected. The sequence was obtained from a man aged 30 to 45 in good health.

Here the CDR3 DNA reads TGTGCCAGCAGCGCCAAGAGCCCTCAGGGCCCCGCAGATACGCAGTATTTT. Amino acid sequence: CASSAKSPQGPADTQYF. This rearrangement joins TRBV7-9 to TRBJ2-3; possible D gene TRBD1, 5 bases. The CDR3 is 17 residues long. Between the trimmed V and J ends, which lost 5 bases and 4 bases, there was a span of 22 bases. Germline CDR1 is SEHNR and CDR2 is FQNEAQ (reference sequence).